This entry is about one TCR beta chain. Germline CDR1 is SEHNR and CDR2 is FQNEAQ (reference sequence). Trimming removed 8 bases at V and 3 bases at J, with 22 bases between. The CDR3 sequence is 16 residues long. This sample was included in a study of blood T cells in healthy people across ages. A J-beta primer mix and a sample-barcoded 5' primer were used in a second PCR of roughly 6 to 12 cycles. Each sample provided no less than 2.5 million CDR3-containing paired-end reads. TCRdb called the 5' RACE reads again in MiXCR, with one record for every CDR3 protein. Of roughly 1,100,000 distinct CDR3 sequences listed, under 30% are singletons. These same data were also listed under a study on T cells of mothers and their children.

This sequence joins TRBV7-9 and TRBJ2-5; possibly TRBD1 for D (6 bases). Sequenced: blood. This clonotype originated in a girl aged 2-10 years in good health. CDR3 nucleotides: TGTGCCAGCCGTGAATACCAGGACAGCCTAAAAGAGACCCAGTACTTC. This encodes CASREYQDSLKETQYF.